This passage covers 31 T cell receptor beta chains from one sample sequenced in a study of T-cell reconstitution after alpha-beta-depleted transplantation in children. Researchers prepared the TCRbeta library using unique molecular identifiers, the study reports. TCRdb independently ran MiXCR on the PCR reads; one entry per CDR3 protein. The table has 600,000 to 700,000 distinct CDR3 sequences, roughly 17% seen once. Here the sequenced sample was PBMCs from the stem cell graft donor, taken from the stem cell graft. The receptors were sampled from a human donor who donated a stem cell graft to a child with acute myeloid leukemia.

This clonotype was observed a few times. The J gene is TRBJ2-3, the V gene TRBV20-1, with D perhaps matching TRBD2 (5 bases). The CDR3 sequence is 12 residues long. Trimming pared 5 bases from V and 4 bases from J, leaving 10 bases between. Germline lookup yields CDR1 DFQATT and CDR2 SNEGSKA (reference sequence). Written as DNA, the CDR3 is TGCAGTGCTCCTGACTACGCAGATACGCAGTATTTT. Translation: CSAPDYADTQYF.

The chain recombines TRBV29-1 with TRBJ1-2; no clear D gene. Trimming shortened V by 4 bases and J by 6 bases, and 9 bases separated the two germline ends. CDR3 length: 11 amino acids. CDR1 and CDR2 (germline): SQVTM, ANQGSEA. CDR3 residues: CSVAVGNGYTF. Written as DNA, the CDR3 is TGCAGCGTTGCGGTGGGGAATGGCTACACCTTC.

In this sample, this clonotype turned up many times. The CDR3 here is CASSLRGVSSYEQYV. The CDR3 bases are TGTGCCAGCAGCTTGCGGGGGGTAAGCTCCTACGAGCAGTACGTC. The rearrangement uses TRBV5-6 and TRBJ2-7; 7 nucleotides line up with TRBD2. Germline CDR1 and CDR2: SGHDT and YYEEEE. The length of the CDR3 is 15 residues. V lost 1 base and J lost 0; bases outside the gene matches: 4.

The chain links TRBV20-1 to TRBJ2-1; 12 positions agree with TRBD2. Trimming removed 3 bases from V and 7 bases from J; junction bases left unmatched: 13. The CDR3 length is 17 residues. In germline, CDR1 is DFQATT, CDR2 SNEGSKA (reference sequence). CDR3 sequence (DNA): TGCAGTGCTAGCCACTTACCTAGCGGGGGGGCCAGGAATGAGCAGTTCTTC. Translating gives CSASHLPSGGARNEQFF.

The chain recombines TRBV20-1 with TRBJ2-2; D unresolved. Germline values: CDR1 DFQATT, CDR2 SNEGSKA (reference sequence). Trimming cost V 3 bases and J 0 bases, with 5 bases left between them. The CDR3 is 13 amino acids. CDR3 nucleotide sequence: TGCAGTGCTAGTCCCCCGAACACCGGGGAGCTGTTTTTT. Translating gives CSASPPNTGELFF.

Worth noting for this clonotype: One end of the junction is discordant with germline, which a read error may explain. J is TRBJ2-2 and V is TRBV5-6; either TRBD1 or TRBD2 may supply D (5 bases each). Per the germline V gene, CDR1 is SGHDT and CDR2 is YYEEEE. This CDR3 has 15 residues. The CDR3 DNA sequence: TGTGCCAGCAGCTTGATCCCAGAGGGGTCCGGGGAGCAGTTTTTT. This sequence encodes CASSLIPEGSGEQFF.

This clonotype has at least ten counts. The chain employs TRBV12-3 or TRBV12-4 and TRBJ1-3; D gene uncertain. V lost 1 base and J 0 bases, leaving 10 bases between the germline ends. The CDR3 runs to 16 residues. CDR3 sequence reads: CASSLGGIISGNTIYF. The CDR3 coding sequence is TGTGCCAGCAGTTTAGGAGGTATTATCTCTGGAAACACCATATATTTT.

This clonotype was counted ten times or more. The gene calls are TRBV29-1 and TRBJ2-2, with no clear D. Trimming stripped 7 bases from V and 3 bases from J, with 9 bases between. Germline V gene sequence: CDR1 SQVTM, CDR2 ANQGSEA. This CDR3 contains 12 residues. The CDR3 bases are TGCAGCGCAGACTGGGACACCGGGGAGCTGTTTTTT. This encodes CSADWDTGELFF.

This clonotype was seen more than once but under ten times. The chain joins TRBV15 to TRBJ1-5, with TRBD1 matching 12 bases. Losses at the gene ends were 5 bases for V and 6 bases for J; bases not matched to a gene: 2. Germline V gives CDR1 LNHNV, CDR2 YYDKDF (reference sequence). The CDR3 is made up of 14 amino acids. The CDR3 protein is CATSRDRGLQPQHF. As DNA, the CDR3 is TGTGCCACCAGCCGGGACAGGGGGCTTCAGCCCCAGCATTTT.

CDR3 in DNA: TGTGCCAGCAGTCCACTAGCGGGGGGCCCAGGGAGCACAGATACGCAGTATTTT. Encoded protein: CASSPLAGGPGSTDTQYF. The J gene is TRBJ2-3, the V gene TRBV12-3 or TRBV12-4; the match to TRBD2 covers 12 bases. The CDR3 has 18 amino acids. Trimming cost V 5 bases and J 0 bases; bases outside gene matches: 9.

This clonotype occurred a few times. The CDR3 DNA reads as TGTGCCAGCAGCGGCCTGACCTCTAACACTGAAGCTTTCTTT. Its protein product is CASSGLTSNTEAFF. The gene calls are TRBV7-9 and TRBJ1-1; D is uncertain. The CDR3 runs to 14 residues. V was shortened by 5 bases and J by 2 bases, with 12 bases between the two germline ends. In germline, CDR1 is SEHNR, CDR2 FQNEAQ (reference sequence).

The rearrangement joins TRBV7-2 to TRBJ2-6, with 7 bases aligning to TRBD1. There are 20 residues in the CDR3. Germline loops: CDR1 SGHTA, CDR2 FQGNSA. V dropped 5 bases and J dropped 0; count of bases not matched to a gene: 16. The CDR3 loop reads CASSLKGLGTAISGANVLTF. Here the CDR3 DNA reads TGTGCCAGCAGCCTAAAGGGGCTGGGGACAGCGATCTCTGGGGCCAACGTCCTGACTTTC.

There are a few counts of this clonotype. The chain combines TRBV6-2 or TRBV6-3 with TRBJ1-5; D ambiguous. V shed 0 bases and J shed 0 bases, with 6 bases lying between them. The CDR3 covers 15 residues. Germline CDR1 is MNHEY and CDR2 is SVGEGT. CDR3: CASSYSGNSNQPQHF. The CDR3 DNA reads as TGTGCCAGCAGTTACTCTGGAAATAGCAATCAGCCCCAGCATTTT.

This clonotype was observed a few times. This chain uses TRBV7-9 with TRBJ2-7; D is uncertain. This CDR3 region has 13 residues. Trimming removed 5 bases from V and 4 bases from J, with 12 bases in between. Per the germline V gene, CDR1 is SEHNR and CDR2 is FQNEAQ (reference sequence). DNA of the CDR3: TGTGCCAGCAGCCCACGAAACGCGTACGAGCAGTACGTC. Protein product: CASSPRNAYEQYV.

Ten or more counts support this clonotype. The chain couples TRBV7-2 to TRBJ1-4; D unresolved. The CDR3 loop spans 15 amino acids. In germline, CDR1 is SGHTA, CDR2 FQGNSA. The V end was cut by 2 bases, the J end by 0 bases, with 7 bases between. Here the CDR3 reads CASSLNSATNEKLFF. The DNA of the CDR3 is TGTGCCAGCAGCTTAAACAGCGCAACTAATGAAAAACTGTTTTTT.

This clonotype has just a few counts. The chain is built from TRBV20-1 and TRBJ1-1, with D perhaps matching TRBD1 (5 bases). This CDR3 region has 13 residues. V gave up 3 bases and J gave up 5 bases, with 13 bases separating them. Germline loops: CDR1 DFQATT, CDR2 SNEGSKA (reference sequence). The CDR3 reads CSASTGGSTEAFF. The CDR3 DNA reads TGCAGTGCTAGCACCGGGGGAAGTACTGAAGCTTTCTTT.

The table lists this clonotype with many counts. The J gene is TRBJ2-1, the V gene TRBV7-2; 9 bases are a match to TRBD1. This CDR3 comprises 16 residues. V shed 0 bases and J 3 bases; nucleotides not matched to a gene: 3. Per the germline V gene, CDR1 is SGHTA and CDR2 is FQGNSA. The CDR3: CASSLAGQGNYNEQFF. In DNA form, the CDR3 reads TGTGCCAGCAGCTTAGCGGGACAGGGAAACTACAATGAGCAGTTCTTC.

As regards this clonotype: With a much larger clone just one base away, this may be a read error. The chain couples TRBV5-1 to TRBJ1-4, with D perhaps TRBD1 (5 bases). Germline-derived CDR1 and CDR2 are SGHRS and YFSETQ. This CDR3 has 14 residues. The CDR3 DNA follows: TGCGCCGGCAGCTTGAGAGGGGACGGTGAAAAACTGTTTTTT. The encoded protein is CAGSLRGDGEKLFF.

This clonotype was seen ten or more times. The chain has TRBV20-1 and TRBJ2-3, with D unresolved. The length of the CDR3 is 14 residues. Trimming removed 4 bases at V and 0 bases at J, with 11 bases between. CDR1 DFQATT and CDR2 SNEGSKA come from the germline V gene (reference sequence). The CDR3: CSATHDLSTDTQYF. The CDR3 DNA sequence: TGCAGTGCTACACATGACCTAAGCACAGATACGCAGTATTTT.

Many counts were recorded for this clonotype. The V and J genes are TRBV28 and TRBJ2-7; no clear D gene. The CDR3 sequence is 13 residues long. CDR1 and CDR2 from the germline V gene are MDHEN and SYDVKM. V gave up 5 bases and J gave up 6 bases, with 14 bases separating them. This CDR3 is CASSPTSWREQYV. The CDR3 DNA is TGTGCCAGCAGTCCGACATCGTGGCGCGAGCAGTACGTC.

The chain couples TRBV12-3 or TRBV12-4 to TRBJ1-2, with D possibly being TRBD1 (5 bases). This CDR3 contains 14 residues. V was pared by 6 bases and J by 1 base, with 12 bases between. In DNA form, the CDR3 reads TGTGCCAGCAGGGGGGACCGACATAACTATGGCTACACCTTC. Translated: CASRGDRHNYGYTF.

This clonotype came up many times. The chain couples TRBV20-1 to TRBJ2-1, with 10 bases lining up with TRBD2. There are 12 residues in the CDR3. Germline loops: CDR1 DFQATT, CDR2 SNEGSKA (reference sequence). CDR3 bases: TGCGCAAACCTGGGGACTAGCGATGAGCAGTTCTTC. Amino acid sequence: CANLGTSDEQFF.

This clonotype was counted ten times or more. The V and J genes are TRBV20-1 and TRBJ1-5; D not certain. Germline V gene data show CDR1 as DFQATT and CDR2 as SNEGSKA (reference sequence). This CDR3 has 14 amino acids. The V and J ends lost 2 bases and 5 bases respectively, with 13 bases between them. CDR3 DNA sequence: TGCAGTGCTAGATGGGATCGGCCAGATCAGCCCCAGCATTTT. It is translated as CSARWDRPDQPQHF.

This clonotype occurred a few times. J is TRBJ1-1 and V is TRBV2; 7 positions match TRBD1. This CDR3 is built from 14 residues. V lost 8 bases to trimming and J lost 0 bases; unmatched junction nucleotides: 6. CDR1 is SNHLY and CDR2 is FYNNEI in the germline V gene. The DNA of the CDR3 is TGTGCCAGCCAGGGGGACACCTTGAACACTGAAGCTTTCTTT. Its protein is CASQGDTLNTEAFF.

This clonotype was counted many times. This rearrangement joins TRBV12-3 or TRBV12-4 to TRBJ2-1; maybe TRBD1 (5 bases). V lost 3 bases, J lost 6 bases, and 12 bases lay in between. The CDR3 spans 14 residues. The CDR3 DNA follows: TGTGCCAGCAGTTTGGGGCCGATTGTCAATGAGCAGTTCTTC. Translated, it gives CASSLGPIVNEQFF.

The chain uses TRBV29-1 and TRBJ2-5, with D possibly being TRBD1 or TRBD2 (6 bases each). Germline V lookup: CDR1 SQVTM, CDR2 ANQGSEA. This CDR3 has 12 residues. V was pared by 4 bases and J by 5 bases, with 11 bases between. CDR3 DNA sequence: TGCAGCGTTGTTAGGGGGGTTGAGACCCAGTACTTC. This translates into CSVVRGVETQYF.

CDR3 protein: CASSLKQSLWNTEAFF. The CDR3 nucleotides are TGTGCCAGCAGTTTAAAGCAGTCTCTATGGAACACTGAAGCTTTCTTT. The gene calls are TRBV12-3 or TRBV12-4 and TRBJ1-1; no firm D call. V was cut by 2 bases and J by 1 base, with 14 bases left in between. The CDR3 is made up of 16 amino acids.

This clonotype was observed a few times. J is TRBJ1-1 and V is TRBV5-1, with 8 bases that match TRBD1. Germline lookup yields CDR1 SGHRS and CDR2 YFSETQ. The CDR3 length is 15 residues. V trimming: 4 bases; J trimming: 1 base; junction bases outside the gene matches: 6. This CDR3 reads CASSLTGQENTEAFF. In nucleotides, the CDR3 is TGCGCCAGCAGCCTCACGGGACAGGAGAACACTGAAGCTTTCTTT. Full variable domain (outside the CDR3, taken from reference TRBV5-1 and TRBJ1-1): KAGVTQTPRYLIKTRGQQVTLSCSPISGHRSVSWYQQTPGQGLQFLFEYFSETQRNKGNFPGRFSGRQFSNSRSEMNVSTLELGDSALYLCASSLTGQENTEAFFGQGTRLTVV.

The J gene is TRBJ2-3, the V gene TRBV7-9; D is unresolved. This CDR3 has 13 amino acids. The germline V and J ends were trimmed by 3 bases and 7 bases, with 11 bases remaining between them. Germline loops: CDR1 SEHNR, CDR2 FQNEAQ (reference sequence). CDR3 sequence reads: CASSFFPPYTQYF. The CDR3 bases are TGTGCCAGCAGCTTCTTCCCCCCATATACGCAGTATTTT.

This clonotype occurred many times. This chain connects TRBV29-1 to TRBJ2-3; 7 bases line up with TRBD2. CDR3 size: 11 residues. The germline CDR1 and CDR2 sequences are SQVTM and ANQGSEA. Trimming at V came to 6 bases and at J to 6 bases, leaving 3 bases not matched to a gene. The DNA of the CDR3 is TGCAGCGTGGGGGGGGTGGATACGCAGTATTTT. Protein product: CSVGGVDTQYF.

This clonotype was seen many times. The chain couples TRBV6-5 to TRBJ2-7, with a tentative D call TRBD1 (6 bases). This CDR3 spans 15 amino acids. Germline V gene sequence: CDR1 MNHEY, CDR2 SVGAGI. The V end was cut by 7 bases, the J end by 1 base, with 17 bases between. The CDR3 is CASIPDRSRSYEQYF. The CDR3 region has the DNA TGTGCCAGCATTCCCGACAGGAGCCGATCCTACGAGCAGTACTTC.